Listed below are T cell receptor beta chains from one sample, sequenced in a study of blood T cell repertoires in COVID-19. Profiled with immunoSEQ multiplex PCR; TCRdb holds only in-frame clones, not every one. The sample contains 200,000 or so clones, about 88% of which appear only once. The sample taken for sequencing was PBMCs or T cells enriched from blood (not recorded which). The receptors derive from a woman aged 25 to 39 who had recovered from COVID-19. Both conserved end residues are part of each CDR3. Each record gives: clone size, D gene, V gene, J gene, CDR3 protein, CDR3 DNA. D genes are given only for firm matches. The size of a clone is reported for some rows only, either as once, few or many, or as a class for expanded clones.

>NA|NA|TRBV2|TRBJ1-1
CASTENTEAFF
TGTGCCAGCACAGAGAACACTGAAGCTTTCTTT
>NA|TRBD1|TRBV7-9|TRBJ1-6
CASSLAGQVSPLHF
TGTGCCAGCAGCTTAGCTGGACAGGTCTCACCCCTCCACTTT
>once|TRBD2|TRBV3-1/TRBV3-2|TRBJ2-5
CASSLPAGGKETQYF
TGTGCCAGCAGCCTTCCCGCGGGGGGGAAAGAGACCCAGTACTTC
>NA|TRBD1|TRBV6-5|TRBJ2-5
CASSSGGSWETQYF
TGTGCCAGCAGCTCAGGGGGCTCCTGGGAGACCCAGTACTTC
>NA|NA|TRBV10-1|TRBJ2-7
CASSDKDRDSSYEQYF
TGCGCCAGCAGTGACAAAGACAGGGACTCCTCCTACGAGCAGTACTTC
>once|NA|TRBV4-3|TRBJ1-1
CASSQDTRGTEAFF
TGCGCCAGCAGCCAAGATACCCGGGGCACTGAAGCTTTCTTT
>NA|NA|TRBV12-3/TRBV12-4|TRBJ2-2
CASSDRSSGELFF
TGTGCCAGCAGTGACAGAAGTTCCGGGGAGCTGTTTTTT
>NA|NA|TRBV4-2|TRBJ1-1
CASSRGQSSTVSTEAFF
TGTGCCAGCAGCCGCGGACAGTCTTCGACGGTGAGCACTGAAGCTTTCTTT
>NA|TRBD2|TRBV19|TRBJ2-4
CASSRIRGDPLAKNIQYF
TGTGCCAGTAGCCGGATCCGGGGGGACCCATTAGCCAAAAACATTCAGTACTTC
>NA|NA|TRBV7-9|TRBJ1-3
CASSLVEGVSGNTIYF
TGTGCCAGCAGCTTAGTAGAGGGCGTCTCTGGAAACACCATATATTTT
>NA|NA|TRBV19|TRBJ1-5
CASSIDSRVQPQHF
TGTGCCAGTAGTATAGATTCGAGGGTCCAGCCCCAGCATTTT
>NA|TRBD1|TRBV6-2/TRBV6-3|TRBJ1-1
CASSYSTGLGTEAFF
TGTGCCAGCAGTTACTCGACAGGGCTTGGCACTGAAGCTTTCTTT
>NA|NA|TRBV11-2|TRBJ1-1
CASSLDLGGDGLEAFF
TGTGCCAGCAGCTTAGATCTAGGAGGGGACGGACTCGAAGCTTTCTTT
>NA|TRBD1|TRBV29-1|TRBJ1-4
CSVGPSGGKLFF
TGCAGCGTTGGACCATCAGGGGGAAAACTGTTTTTT
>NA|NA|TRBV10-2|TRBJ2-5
CASSEGTGQETQYF
TGCGCCAGCAGTGAGGGGACTGGGCAAGAGACCCAGTACTTC
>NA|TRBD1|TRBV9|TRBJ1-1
CASSVGSRDREAFF
TGTGCCAGCAGCGTAGGTTCCAGGGACAGGGAAGCTTTCTTT
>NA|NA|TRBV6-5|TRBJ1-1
CASQGVNTEAFF
TGTGCCAGCCAGGGTGTAAACACTGAAGCTTTCTTT
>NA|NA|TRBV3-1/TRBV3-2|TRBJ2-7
CASSRGDEAGSYEQYF
TGTGCCAGCAGCCGGGGGGACGAGGCCGGCTCCTACGAGCAGTACTTC
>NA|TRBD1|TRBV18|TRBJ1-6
CASSASTGLFTNSPLHF
TGTGCCAGCTCAGCCTCGACAGGGCTGTTTACTAATTCACCCCTCCACTTT
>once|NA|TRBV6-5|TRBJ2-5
CASSYRLEETQYF
TGTGCCAGCAGTTACCGGTTAGAAGAGACCCAGTACTTC
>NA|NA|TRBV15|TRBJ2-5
CATRLAEETQYF
TGTGCCACCAGACTAGCTGAAGAGACCCAGTACTTC
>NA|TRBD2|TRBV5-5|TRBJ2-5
CASRQSGGDKETQYF
TGTGCCAGCAGACAGAGCGGGGGGGATAAAGAGACCCAGTACTTC
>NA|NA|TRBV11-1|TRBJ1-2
CASSNLRGNGFYGYTF
TGTGCCAGCAGTAATCTAAGAGGGAACGGCTTCTATGGCTACACCTTC
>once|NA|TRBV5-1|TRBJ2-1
CASSLGHRGYNEQFF
TGCGCCAGCAGCTTGGGGCACCGAGGGTACAATGAGCAGTTCTTC
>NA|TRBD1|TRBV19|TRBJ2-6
CASSITGQGVFGANVLTF
TGTGCCAGTAGTATAACGGGACAGGGGGTTTTTGGGGCCAACGTCCTGACTTTC
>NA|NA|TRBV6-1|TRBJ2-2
CASSDSILVWRGPGELFF
TGTGCCAGCAGTGATAGTATCTTAGTTTGGCGGGGCCCCGGGGAGCTGTTTTTT
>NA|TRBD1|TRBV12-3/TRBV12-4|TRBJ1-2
CASTVDRVYGYTF
TGTGCCAGCACCGTCGACAGGGTCTATGGCTACACCTTC
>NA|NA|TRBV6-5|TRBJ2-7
CASSYETASYEQYF
TGTGCCAGCAGTTACGAGACTGCCTCCTACGAGCAGTACTTC
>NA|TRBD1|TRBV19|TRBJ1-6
CASRPGTGNYNSPLHF
TGTGCCAGTAGACCCGGGACAGGGAACTATAATTCACCCCTCCACTTT
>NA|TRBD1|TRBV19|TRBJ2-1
CASSDPRTGGIDEQFF
TGTGCCAGTAGTGACCCCCGGACAGGGGGCATCGATGAGCAGTTCTTC
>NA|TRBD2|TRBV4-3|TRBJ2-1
CASSQASGGGIDEQFF
TGCGCCAGCAGCCAAGCTAGCGGGGGGGGAATAGATGAGCAGTTCTTC
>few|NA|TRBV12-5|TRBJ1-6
CASGLGGGERGSPLHF
TGTGCTAGTGGTCTTGGGGGGGGCGAAAGGGGATCACCCCTCCACTTT
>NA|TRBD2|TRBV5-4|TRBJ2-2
CASSLGLAGGLAGELFF
TGTGCCAGCAGCTTGGGGCTAGCGGGGGGTTTGGCCGGGGAGCTGTTTTTT
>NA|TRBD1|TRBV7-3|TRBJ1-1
CASSLTGQGPNTEAFF
TGTGCCAGCAGCTTAACGGGACAGGGACCTAACACTGAAGCTTTCTTT
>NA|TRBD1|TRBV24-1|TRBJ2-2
CATSDSDRGETGELFF
TGTGCCACCAGTGACTCGGACAGGGGCGAGACCGGGGAGCTGTTTTTT